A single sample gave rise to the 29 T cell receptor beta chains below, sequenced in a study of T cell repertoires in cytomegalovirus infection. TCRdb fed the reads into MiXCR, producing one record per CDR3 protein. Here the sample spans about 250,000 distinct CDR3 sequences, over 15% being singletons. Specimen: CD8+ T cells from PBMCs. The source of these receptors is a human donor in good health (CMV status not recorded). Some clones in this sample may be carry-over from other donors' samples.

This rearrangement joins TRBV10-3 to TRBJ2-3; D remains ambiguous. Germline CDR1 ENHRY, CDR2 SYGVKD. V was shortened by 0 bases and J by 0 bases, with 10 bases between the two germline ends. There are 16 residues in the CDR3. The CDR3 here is CAISESYPVSTDTQYF. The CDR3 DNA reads TGTGCCATCAGTGAGTCGTATCCAGTGAGCACAGATACGCAGTATTTT.

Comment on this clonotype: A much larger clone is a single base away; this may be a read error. For the CDR3, the DNA is TGTGCCAGACAGCTTATCCCGCCAGGGACTAACTATGGCTCCACCTTC. This sequence encodes CARQLIPPGTNYGSTF. The chain employs TRBV7-2 and TRBJ1-2, with D possibly TRBD1 on 5 matching bases. The CDR3 has 16 residues. The germline V gene has CDR1 SGHTA and CDR2 FQGNSA.

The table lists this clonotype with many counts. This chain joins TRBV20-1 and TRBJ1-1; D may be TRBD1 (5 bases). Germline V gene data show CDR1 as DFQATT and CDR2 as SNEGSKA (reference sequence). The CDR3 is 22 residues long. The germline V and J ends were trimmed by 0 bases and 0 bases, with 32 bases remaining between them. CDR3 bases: TGCAGTGCTAGAGACGCAGGGTGGGAAGAATACAAAACATCAATCATGAACACTGAAGCTTTCTTT. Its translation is CSARDAGWEEYKTSIMNTEAFF.

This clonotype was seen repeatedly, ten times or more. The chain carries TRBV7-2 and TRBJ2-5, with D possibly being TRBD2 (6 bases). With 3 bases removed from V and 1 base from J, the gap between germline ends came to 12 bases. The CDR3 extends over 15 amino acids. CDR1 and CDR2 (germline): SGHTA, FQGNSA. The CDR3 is CASSLNPGGQETQYF. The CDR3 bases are TGTGCCAGCAGCTTGAACCCCGGGGGCCAAGAGACCCAGTACTTC.

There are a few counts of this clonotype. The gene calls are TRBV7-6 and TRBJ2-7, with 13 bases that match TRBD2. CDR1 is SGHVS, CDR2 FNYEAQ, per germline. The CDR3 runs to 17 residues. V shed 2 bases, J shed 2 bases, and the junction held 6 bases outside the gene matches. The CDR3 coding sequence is TGTGCCAGCAGCTTACCAGGGACTAGCGGGACCACCTACGAGCAGTACTTC. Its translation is CASSLPGTSGTTYEQYF. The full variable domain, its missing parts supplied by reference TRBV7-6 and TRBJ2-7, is GAGVSQSPRYKVTKRGQDVALRCDPISGHVSLYWYRQALGQGPEFLTYFNYEAQQDKSGLPNDRFSAERPEGSISTLTIQRTEQRDSAMYRCASSLPGTSGTTYEQYFGPGTRLTVT.

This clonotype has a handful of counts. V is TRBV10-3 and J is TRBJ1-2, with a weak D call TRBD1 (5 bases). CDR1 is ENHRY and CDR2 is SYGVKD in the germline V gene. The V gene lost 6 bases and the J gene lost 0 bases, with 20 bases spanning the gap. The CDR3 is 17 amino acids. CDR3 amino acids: CAISVTGQPLANYGYTF. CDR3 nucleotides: TGTGCCATCAGCGTAACAGGTCAACCTTTAGCTAACTATGGCTACACCTTC.

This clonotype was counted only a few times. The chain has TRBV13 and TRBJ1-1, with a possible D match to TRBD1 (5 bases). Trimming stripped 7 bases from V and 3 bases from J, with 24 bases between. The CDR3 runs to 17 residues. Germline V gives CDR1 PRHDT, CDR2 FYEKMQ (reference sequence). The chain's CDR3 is CASTKSATALSDTEAFF. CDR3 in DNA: TGTGCCAGCACGAAATCAGCGACAGCTCTAAGCGACACTGAAGCTTTCTTT. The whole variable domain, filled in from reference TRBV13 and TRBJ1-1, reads AAGVIQSPRHLIKEKRETATLKCYPIPRHDTVYWYQQGPGQDPQFLISFYEKMQSDKGSIPDRFSAQQFSDYHSELNMSSLELGDSALYFCASTKSATALSDTEAFFGQGTRLTVV.

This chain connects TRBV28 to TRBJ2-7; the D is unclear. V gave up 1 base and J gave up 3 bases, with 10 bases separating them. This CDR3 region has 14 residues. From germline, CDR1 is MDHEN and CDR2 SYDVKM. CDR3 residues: CASSLSSRIYEQYF. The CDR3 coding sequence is TGTGCCAGCAGTTTATCGTCAAGGATCTACGAGCAGTACTTC.

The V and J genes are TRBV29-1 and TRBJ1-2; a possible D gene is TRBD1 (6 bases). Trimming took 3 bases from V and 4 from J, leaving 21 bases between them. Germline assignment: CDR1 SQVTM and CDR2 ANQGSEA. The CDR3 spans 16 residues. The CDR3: CSVERGSLPRSYGYTF. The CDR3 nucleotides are TGCAGCGTTGAGAGGGGGTCACTTCCCAGGAGCTATGGCTACACCTTC.

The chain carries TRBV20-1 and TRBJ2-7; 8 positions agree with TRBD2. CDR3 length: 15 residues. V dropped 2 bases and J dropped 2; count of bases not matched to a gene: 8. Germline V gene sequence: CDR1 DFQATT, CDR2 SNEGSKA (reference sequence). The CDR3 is CSARQVRGAAYEQYF. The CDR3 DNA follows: TGCAGTGCTAGACAGGTGCGGGGGGCAGCCTACGAGCAGTACTTC.

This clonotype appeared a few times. The CDR3 DNA follows: TGTGCCAGCAGTTACCTCGGGTCCGACGAGCAGTACTTC. Its translation: CASSYLGSDEQYF. This chain connects TRBV6-5 to TRBJ2-7; D call uncertain. V lost 2 bases, J lost 5 bases, and 10 bases lay in between. The CDR3 spans 13 residues. Germline CDR1 reads MNHEY; CDR2 reads SVGAGI.

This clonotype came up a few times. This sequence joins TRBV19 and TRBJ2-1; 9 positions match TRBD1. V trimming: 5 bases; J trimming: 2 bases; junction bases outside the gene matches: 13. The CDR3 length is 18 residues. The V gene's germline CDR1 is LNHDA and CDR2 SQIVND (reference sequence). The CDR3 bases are TGTGCCAGTAGTCCAAGCGCTAACCGGGACAGGGCCTACAATGAGCAGTTCTTC. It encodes CASSPSANRDRAYNEQFF.

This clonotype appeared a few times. CDR3 amino acids: CASSYSTMIRSNQPQHF. The CDR3 coding sequence is TGTGCCAGCAGTTACTCGACGATGATCCGCTCCAATCAGCCCCAGCATTTT. The chain uses TRBV6-2 or TRBV6-3 and TRBJ1-5; D remains unclear. V was pared by 0 bases and J by 3 bases, with 15 bases between. This CDR3 has 17 amino acids. The germline V gene has CDR1 MNHEY and CDR2 SVGEGT.

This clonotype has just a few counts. The CDR3 protein is CASSLVPPRGTDTQYF. The CDR3 nucleotides are TGTGCCAGCAGCTTAGTACCACCGAGGGGCACAGATACGCAGTATTTT. This sequence joins TRBV7-2 and TRBJ2-3, with D perhaps TRBD2 (5 bases). With 1 base removed from V and 1 base from J, the gap between germline ends came to 12 bases. Germline CDR1 reads SGHTA; CDR2 reads FQGNSA. This CDR3 comprises 16 residues.

CDR3 in amino acids: CASSLFGGGPGPDTQYF. CDR3 DNA: TGTGCCAGCAGCTTATTCGGCGGGGGCCCCGGGCCAGATACGCAGTATTTT. The gene calls are TRBV7-3 and TRBJ2-3, with a tentative D call TRBD2 (7 bases). The CDR3 consists of 17 residues. CDR1 SGHTA and CDR2 FQGTGA come from the germline V gene. V lost 2 bases to trimming and J lost 4 bases, with 19 bases between them.

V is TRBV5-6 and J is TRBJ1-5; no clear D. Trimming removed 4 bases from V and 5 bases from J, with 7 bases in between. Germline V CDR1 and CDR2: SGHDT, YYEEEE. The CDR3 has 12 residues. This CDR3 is CASSRSHQPQHF. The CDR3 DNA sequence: TGTGCCAGCAGCCGTTCCCATCAGCCCCAGCATTTT.

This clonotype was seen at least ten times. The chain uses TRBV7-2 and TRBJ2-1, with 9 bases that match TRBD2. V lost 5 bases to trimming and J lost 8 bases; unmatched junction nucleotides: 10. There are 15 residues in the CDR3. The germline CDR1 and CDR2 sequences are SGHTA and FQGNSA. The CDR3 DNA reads TGTGCCAGCAGCCTCTTAGCGGGGGTTCTGGATGAGCAGTTCTTC. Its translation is CASSLLAGVLDEQFF.

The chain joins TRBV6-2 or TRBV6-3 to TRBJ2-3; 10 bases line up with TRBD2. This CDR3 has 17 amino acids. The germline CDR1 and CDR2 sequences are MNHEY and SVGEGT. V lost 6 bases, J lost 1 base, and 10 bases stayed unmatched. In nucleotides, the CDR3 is TGTGCCAGCAGCGAATTTGTGCTAGCGGGGGGCACAGATACGCAGTATTTT. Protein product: CASSEFVLAGGTDTQYF.

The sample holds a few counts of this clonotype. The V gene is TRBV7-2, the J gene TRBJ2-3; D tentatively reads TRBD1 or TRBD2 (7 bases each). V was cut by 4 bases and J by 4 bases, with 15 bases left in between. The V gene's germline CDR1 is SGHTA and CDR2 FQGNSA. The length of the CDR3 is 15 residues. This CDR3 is CASSYQGGWADTQYF. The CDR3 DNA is TGTGCCAGCAGCTACCAGGGGGGGTGGGCAGATACGCAGTATTTT.

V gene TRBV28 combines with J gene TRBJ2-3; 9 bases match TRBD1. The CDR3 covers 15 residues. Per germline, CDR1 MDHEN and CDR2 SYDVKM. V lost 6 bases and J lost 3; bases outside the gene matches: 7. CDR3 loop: CASSLQGALTDTQYF. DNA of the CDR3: TGTGCCAGCAGCCTACAGGGGGCGCTGACAGATACGCAGTATTTT.

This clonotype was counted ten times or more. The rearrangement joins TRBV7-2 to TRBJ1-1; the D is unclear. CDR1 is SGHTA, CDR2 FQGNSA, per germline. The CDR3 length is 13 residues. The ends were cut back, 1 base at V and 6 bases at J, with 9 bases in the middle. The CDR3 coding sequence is TGTGCCAGCAGCTTAGGATGGAGCGCTGAAGCTTTCTTT. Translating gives CASSLGWSAEAFF.

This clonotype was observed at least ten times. CDR3 loop: CASSSSGQPYEQYF. The CDR3 DNA sequence: TGTGCCAGCAGCTCCTCGGGCCAACCCTACGAGCAGTACTTC. V and J are TRBV7-9 and TRBJ2-7; D is undetermined. Trimming cost V 4 bases and J 2 bases, with 12 bases left between them. CDR3 length equals 14 residues. Germline V lookup: CDR1 SEHNR, CDR2 FQNEAQ (reference sequence).

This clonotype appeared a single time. CDR3 nucleotides: TGTGCCAGCAGCTCCGGACAGGGGGCTTTCTTTGAGCAGTTCTTC. Its protein product is CASSSGQGAFFEQFF. V gene TRBV7-6 combines with J gene TRBJ2-1; 11 bases fit TRBD1. CDR3 length equals 15 residues. CDR1 is SGHVS and CDR2 is FNYEAQ in the germline V gene. Trimming at V came to 4 bases and at J to 9 bases, leaving 8 bases not matched to a gene.

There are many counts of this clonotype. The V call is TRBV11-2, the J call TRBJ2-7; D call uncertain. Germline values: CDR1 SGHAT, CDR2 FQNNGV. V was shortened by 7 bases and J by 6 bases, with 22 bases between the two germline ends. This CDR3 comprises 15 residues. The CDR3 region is CASTDLSTSYVEQYF. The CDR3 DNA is TGTGCCAGCACCGACTTGAGTACTTCCTACGTCGAGCAGTACTTC.

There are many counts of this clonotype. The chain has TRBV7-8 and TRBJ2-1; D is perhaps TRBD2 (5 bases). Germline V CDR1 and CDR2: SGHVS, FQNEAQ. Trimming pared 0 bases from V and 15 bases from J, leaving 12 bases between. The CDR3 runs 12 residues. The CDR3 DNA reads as TGTGCCAGCAGCTTAGCCCCCGGGGATGCGTTCTTC. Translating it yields CASSLAPGDAFF.

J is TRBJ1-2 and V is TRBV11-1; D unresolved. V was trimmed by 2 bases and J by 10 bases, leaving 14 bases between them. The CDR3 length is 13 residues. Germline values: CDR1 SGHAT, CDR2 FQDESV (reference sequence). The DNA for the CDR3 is TGTGCCAGCAGCTTATCACCCCTGGATGTCTACACCTTC. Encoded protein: CASSLSPLDVYTF. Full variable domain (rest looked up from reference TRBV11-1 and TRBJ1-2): EAEVAQSPRYKITEKSQAVAFWCDPISGHATLYWYRQILGQGPELLVQFQDESVVDDSQLPKDRFSAERLKGVDSTLKIQPAELGDSAMYLCASSLSPLDVYTFGSGTRLTVV.

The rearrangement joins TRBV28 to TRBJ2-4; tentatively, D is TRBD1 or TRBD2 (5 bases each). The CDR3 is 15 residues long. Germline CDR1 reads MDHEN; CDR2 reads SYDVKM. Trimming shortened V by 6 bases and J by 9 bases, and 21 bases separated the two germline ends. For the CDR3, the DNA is TGTGCCAGCAGCACAACTAGGGGCCCGGGCAGCATTCAGTACTTC. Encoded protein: CASSTTRGPGSIQYF.

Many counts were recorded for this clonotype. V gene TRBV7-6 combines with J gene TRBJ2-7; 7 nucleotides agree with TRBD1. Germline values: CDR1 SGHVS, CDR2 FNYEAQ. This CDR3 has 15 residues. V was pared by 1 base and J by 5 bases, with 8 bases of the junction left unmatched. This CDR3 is CASSLGLGQVNEQYF. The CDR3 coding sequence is TGTGCCAGCAGCTTAGGGCTCGGACAGGTAAACGAGCAGTACTTC. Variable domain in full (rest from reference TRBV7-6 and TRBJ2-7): GAGVSQSPRYKVTKRGQDVALRCDPISGHVSLYWYRQALGQGPEFLTYFNYEAQQDKSGLPNDRFSAERPEGSISTLTIQRTEQRDSAMYRCASSLGLGQVNEQYFGPGTRLTVT.

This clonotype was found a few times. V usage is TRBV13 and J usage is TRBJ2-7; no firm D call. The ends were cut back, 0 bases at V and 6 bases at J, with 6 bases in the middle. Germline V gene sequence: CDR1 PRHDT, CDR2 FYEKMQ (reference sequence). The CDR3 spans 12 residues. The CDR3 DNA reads TGTGCCAGCAGCTTAGGCCTAACCGAGCAGTACTTC. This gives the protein CASSLGLTEQYF.